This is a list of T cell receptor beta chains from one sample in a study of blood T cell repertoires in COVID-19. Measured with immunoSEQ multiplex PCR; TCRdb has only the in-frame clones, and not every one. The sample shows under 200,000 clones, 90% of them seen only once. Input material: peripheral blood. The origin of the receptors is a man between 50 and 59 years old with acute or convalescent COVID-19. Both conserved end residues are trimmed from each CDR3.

ASSLAQMNTEAF	12	TRBV5-4	TRBJ1-1
ASSPYRDNTEAF	12	TRBV18	TRBJ1-1
ASSAPDRGPYEQY	13	TRBV7-2	TRBJ2-7
ASSIANWGTGPGELF	15	TRBV19	TRBJ2-2
ASSLLRGAVAF	11	TRBV27	TRBJ1-1
ASSQDRVDEKLF	12	TRBV28	TRBJ1-4
ASRLQVNTEAF	11	TRBV28	TRBJ1-1
ASSVARFTDTQY	12	TRBV9	TRBJ2-3
ASSYDPGLGDYEQY	14	TRBV2	TRBJ2-7
ASSLLPRRGQETQY	14	TRBV27	TRBJ2-5
ASFRQGPYGYT	11	TRBV6-6	TRBJ1-2
ASSQAPGHYEQY	12	TRBV3-1/TRBV3-2	TRBJ2-7
ASSPETGDGELF	12	TRBV18	TRBJ2-2
ASSLAGRTRNTGELF	15	TRBV7-6	TRBJ2-2
ASLAGTNTGELF	12	TRBV6-5	TRBJ2-2
ASSTRQERD	9	TRBV5-6	TRBJ1-1
ASSYQRGPGNEQF	13	TRBV5-1	TRBJ2-1
ASSPTGEYSGANVLT	15	TRBV9	TRBJ2-6
ASSRTGLPYEQY	12	TRBV7-9	TRBJ2-7
ASSLTGQSSYEQY	13	TRBV28	TRBJ2-7
ASRAGGNQPQH	11	TRBV6-5	TRBJ1-5
ASSYSYSPLH	10	TRBV5-6	TRBJ1-6
ASSPSGTSVNEQF	13	TRBV7-6	TRBJ2-1
ASTSRGGLDGALH	13	TRBV27	TRBJ1-6
ASSLASGRVPEKLF	14	TRBV7-9	TRBJ1-4
ASSSTGDSYEQY	12	TRBV11-2	TRBJ2-7
AWSRRGLSEQY	11	TRBV30	TRBJ2-7
ASSGGLGPGVQY	12	TRBV2	TRBJ2-4
ASSSTGDEQY	10	TRBV6-5	TRBJ2-7